This TCR beta chain was profiled in a study of shared clonotypes between healthy human individuals. CDR1 SGHTA and CDR2 FQGNSA come from the germline V gene. V shed 1 base and J shed 9 bases, with 7 bases lying between them. The CDR3 is 13 amino acids. Naive CD8 cells lacked CD45RO, underwent positive selection for CCR7 and left out terminally differentiated effector memory CD45RA+ cells. The authors ran the assay at deep level. Sequenced by immunoSEQ multiplex PCR; TCRdb stores in-frame clones only, minus some. The data contain millions of clones, about 95% of them singletons. Note on this clone: The antigen is undetermined.

Study-level results: Non-shared clonotypes had lower generation probabilities than clonotypes shared by all four sorted-subset donors. Naive subsets typically showed greater estimated richness than memory subsets.

The genes are TRBV7-2 and TRBJ1-6; D is unclear. This TCR was recovered from a man younger than 35 in good health. Sequencing input: naive CD8+ T cells sorted from blood. The CDR3 reads CASSLDLVSPLHF. CDR3 in DNA: TGTGCCAGCAGCTTAGATCTGGTTTCACCCCTCCACTTT.